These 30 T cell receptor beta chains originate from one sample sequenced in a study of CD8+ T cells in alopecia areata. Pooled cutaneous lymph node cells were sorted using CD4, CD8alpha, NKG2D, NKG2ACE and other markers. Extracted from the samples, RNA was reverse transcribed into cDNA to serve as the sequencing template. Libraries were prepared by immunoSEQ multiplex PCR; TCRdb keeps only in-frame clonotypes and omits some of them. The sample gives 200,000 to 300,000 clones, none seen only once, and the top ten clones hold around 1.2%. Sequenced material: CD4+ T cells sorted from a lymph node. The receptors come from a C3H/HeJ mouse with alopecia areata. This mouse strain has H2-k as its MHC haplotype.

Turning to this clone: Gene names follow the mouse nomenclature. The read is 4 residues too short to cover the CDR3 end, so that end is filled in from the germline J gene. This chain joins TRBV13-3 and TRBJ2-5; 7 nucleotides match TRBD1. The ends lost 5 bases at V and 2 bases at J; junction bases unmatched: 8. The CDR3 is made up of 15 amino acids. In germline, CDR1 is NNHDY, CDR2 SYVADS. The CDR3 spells CASSPGTDIQDTQYF. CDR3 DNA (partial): TGTGCCAGCAGCCCCGGGACAGACATCCAAGAC.

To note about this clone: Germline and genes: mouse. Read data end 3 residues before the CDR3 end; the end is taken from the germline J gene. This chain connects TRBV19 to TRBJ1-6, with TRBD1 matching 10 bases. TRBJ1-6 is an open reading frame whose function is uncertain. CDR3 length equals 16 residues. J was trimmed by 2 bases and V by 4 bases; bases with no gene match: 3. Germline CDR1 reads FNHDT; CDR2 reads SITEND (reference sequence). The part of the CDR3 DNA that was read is TGTGCCAGCAGTCAGGACAGGGGGACCTATAATTCGCCC. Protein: CASSQDRGTYNSP. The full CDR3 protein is CASSQDRGTYNSPLYF.

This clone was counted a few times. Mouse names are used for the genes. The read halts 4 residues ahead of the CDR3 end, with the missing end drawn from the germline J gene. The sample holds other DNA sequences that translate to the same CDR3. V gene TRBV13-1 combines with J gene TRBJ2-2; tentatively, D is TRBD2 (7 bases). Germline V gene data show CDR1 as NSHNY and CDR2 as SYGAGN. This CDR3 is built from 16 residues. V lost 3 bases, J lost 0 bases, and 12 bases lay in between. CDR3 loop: CASSGAGGSNTGQLYF. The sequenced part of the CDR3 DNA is TGTGCCAGCAGTGGGGCTGGGGGCTCAAACACCGGG.

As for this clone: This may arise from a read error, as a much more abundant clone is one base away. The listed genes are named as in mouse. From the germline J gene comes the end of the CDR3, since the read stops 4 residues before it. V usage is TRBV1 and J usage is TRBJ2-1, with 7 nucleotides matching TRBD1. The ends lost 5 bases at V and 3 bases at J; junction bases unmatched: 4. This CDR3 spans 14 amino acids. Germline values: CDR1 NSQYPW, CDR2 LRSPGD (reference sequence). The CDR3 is CTCSSGTVYAEQFF. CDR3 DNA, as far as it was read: TGCACCTGCAGTTCCGGGACAGTCTATGCT.

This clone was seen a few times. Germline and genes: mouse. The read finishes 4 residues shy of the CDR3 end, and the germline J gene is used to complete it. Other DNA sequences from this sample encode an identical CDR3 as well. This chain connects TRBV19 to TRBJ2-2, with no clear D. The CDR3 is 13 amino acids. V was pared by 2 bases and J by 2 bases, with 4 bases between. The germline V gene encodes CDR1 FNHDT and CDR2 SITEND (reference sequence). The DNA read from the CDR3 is TGTGCCAGCAGTATTCAGAACACCGGG. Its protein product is CASSIQNTG. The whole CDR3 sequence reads CASSIQNTGQLYF.

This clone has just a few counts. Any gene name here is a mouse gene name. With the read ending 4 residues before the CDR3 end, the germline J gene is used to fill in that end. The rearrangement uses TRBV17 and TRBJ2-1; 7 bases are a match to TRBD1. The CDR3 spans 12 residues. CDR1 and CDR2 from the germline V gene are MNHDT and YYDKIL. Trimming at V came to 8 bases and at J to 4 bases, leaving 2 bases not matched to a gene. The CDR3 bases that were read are TGTGCTAGCGGGACAGCATATGCT. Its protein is CASGTAYA. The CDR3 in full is CASGTAYAEQFF.

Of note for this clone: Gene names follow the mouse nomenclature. CDR3 sequence: CASRDRAGNSDYTF. The DNA read from the CDR3 is TGTGCCAGCAGGGATAGGGCAGGGAACTCC. The V and J genes are TRBV13-1 and TRBJ1-2, with D perhaps matching TRBD1 (5 bases). The DNA ends 4 residues before the CDR3 does, and the rest of the CDR3 is filled in from the germline J gene. Germline lookup yields CDR1 NSHNY and CDR2 SYGAGN. The CDR3 has 14 amino acids. V was shortened by 5 bases and J by 2 bases, with 13 bases between the two germline ends.

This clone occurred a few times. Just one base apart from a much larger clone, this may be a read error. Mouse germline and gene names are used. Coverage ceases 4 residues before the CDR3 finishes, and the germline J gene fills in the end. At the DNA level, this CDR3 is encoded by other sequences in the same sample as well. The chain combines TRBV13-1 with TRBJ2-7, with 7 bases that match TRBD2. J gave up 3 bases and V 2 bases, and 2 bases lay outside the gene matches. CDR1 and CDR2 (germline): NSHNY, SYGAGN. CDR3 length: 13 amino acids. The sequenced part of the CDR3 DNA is TGTGCCAGCAGTGAACGGGGGGGCTAT. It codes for CASSERGGY. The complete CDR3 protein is CASSERGGYEQYF.

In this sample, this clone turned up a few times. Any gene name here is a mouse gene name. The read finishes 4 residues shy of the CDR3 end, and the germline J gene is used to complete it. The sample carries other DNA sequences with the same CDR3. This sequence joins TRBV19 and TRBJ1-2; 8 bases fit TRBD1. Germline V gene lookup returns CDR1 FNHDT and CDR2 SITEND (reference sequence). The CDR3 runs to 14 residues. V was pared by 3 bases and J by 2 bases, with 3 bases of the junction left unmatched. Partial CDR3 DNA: TGTGCCAGCAGTAAAAGGACAGGGAACTCC. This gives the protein CASSKRTGNS. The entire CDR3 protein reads CASSKRTGNSDYTF.

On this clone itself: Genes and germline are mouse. The sequenced CDR3 bases are TGTGCCAGCAGTGTCAGGGGACCG. Protein product: CASSVRGP. The full CDR3 protein reads CASSVRGPLYF. V is TRBV13-1 and J is TRBJ1-3; perhaps TRBD1 as D (6 bases). The read ends 3 residues before the CDR3 terminus; that terminus is restored from the germline J gene. From germline, CDR1 is NSHNY and CDR2 SYGAGN. The CDR3 is made up of 11 amino acids.

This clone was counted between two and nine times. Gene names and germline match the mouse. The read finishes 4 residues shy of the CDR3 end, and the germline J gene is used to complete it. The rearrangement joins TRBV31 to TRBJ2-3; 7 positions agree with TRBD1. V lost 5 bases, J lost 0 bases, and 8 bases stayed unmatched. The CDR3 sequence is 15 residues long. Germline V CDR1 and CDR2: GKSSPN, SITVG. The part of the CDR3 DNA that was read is TGTGCCTGGGGCCCAGGGACAGCTAGTGCAGAA. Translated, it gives CAWGPGTASAE. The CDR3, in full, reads CAWGPGTASAETLYF.

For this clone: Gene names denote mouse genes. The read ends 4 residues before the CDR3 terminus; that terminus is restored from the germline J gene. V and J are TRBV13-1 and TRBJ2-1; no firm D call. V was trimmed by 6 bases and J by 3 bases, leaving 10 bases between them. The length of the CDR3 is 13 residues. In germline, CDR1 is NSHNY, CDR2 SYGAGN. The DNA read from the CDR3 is TGTGCCAGCACTTCGACAATCTATGCT. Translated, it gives CASTSTIYA. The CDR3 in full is CASTSTIYAEQFF.

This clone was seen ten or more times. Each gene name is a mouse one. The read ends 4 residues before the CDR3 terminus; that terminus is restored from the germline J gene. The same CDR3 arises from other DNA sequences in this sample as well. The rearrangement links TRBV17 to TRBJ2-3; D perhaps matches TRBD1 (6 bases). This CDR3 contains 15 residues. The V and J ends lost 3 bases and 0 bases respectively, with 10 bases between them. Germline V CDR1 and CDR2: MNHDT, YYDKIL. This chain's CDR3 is CASSSGTTSAETLYF. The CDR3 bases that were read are TGTGCTAGCAGTAGCGGGACAACTAGTGCAGAA.

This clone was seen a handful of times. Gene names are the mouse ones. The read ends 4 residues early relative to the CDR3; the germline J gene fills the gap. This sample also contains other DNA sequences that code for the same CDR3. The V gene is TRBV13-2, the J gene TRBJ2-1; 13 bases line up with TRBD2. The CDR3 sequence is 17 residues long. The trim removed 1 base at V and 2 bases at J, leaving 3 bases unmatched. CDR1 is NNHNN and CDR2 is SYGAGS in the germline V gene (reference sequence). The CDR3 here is CASGDRDWGGDYAEQFF. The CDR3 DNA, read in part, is TGTGCCAGCGGTGATCGGGACTGGGGGGGTGACTATGCT.

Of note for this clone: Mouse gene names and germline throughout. CDR3 sequence reads: CTCSPGSSAETLYF. The DNA read from the CDR3 is TGCACCTGCAGTCCAGGGTCTAGTGCAGAA. This sequence joins TRBV1 and TRBJ2-3, with D perhaps matching TRBD1 (5 bases). The CDR3 extends 4 residues past the end of the read, so its final part is completed from the germline J gene. CDR1 and CDR2 from the germline V gene are NSQYPW and LRSPGD (reference sequence). V shed 5 bases and J shed 0 bases, with 9 bases lying between them. The CDR3 loop spans 14 amino acids.

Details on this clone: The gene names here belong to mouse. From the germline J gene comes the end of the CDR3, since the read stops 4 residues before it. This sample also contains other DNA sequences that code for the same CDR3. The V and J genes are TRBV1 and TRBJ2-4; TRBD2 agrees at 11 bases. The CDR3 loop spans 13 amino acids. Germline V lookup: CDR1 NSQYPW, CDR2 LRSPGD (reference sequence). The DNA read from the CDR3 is TGCACCTGCAGTGGGACTGGGGGGAAC. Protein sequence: CTCSGTGGN. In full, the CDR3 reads CTCSGTGGNTLYF.

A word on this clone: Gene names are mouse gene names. The chain's CDR3 is CASSEGGIYNSPLYF. The DNA read from the CDR3 is TGTGCCAGCAGTGAGGGGGGAATCTATAATTCGCCC. The chain has TRBV13-3 and TRBJ1-6; D is possibly TRBD1 (5 bases). The read terminates 3 residues before the CDR3 end, so the remaining end is supplied by the germline J gene. TRBJ1-6 is classed as an ORF, of uncertain function. Germline V gene data show CDR1 as NNHDY and CDR2 as SYVADS. V lost 2 bases, J lost 3 bases, and 9 bases lay in between. This CDR3 spans 15 amino acids.

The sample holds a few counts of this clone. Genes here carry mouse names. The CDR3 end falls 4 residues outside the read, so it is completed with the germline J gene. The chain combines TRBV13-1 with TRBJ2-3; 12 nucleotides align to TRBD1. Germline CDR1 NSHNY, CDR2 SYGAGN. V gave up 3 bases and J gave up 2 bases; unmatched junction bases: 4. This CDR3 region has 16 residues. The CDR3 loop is CASSGDRGRVAETLYF. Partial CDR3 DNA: TGTGCCAGCAGTGGGGACAGGGGGCGAGTTGCAGAA.

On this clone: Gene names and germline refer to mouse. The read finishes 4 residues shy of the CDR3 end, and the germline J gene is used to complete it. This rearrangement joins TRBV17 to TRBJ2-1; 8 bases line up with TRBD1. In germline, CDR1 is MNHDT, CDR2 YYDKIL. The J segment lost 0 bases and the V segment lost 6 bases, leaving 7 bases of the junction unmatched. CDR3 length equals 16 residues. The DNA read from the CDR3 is TGTGCTAGCAGGAGGACAGGGAGCTATAACTATGCT. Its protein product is CASRRTGSYNYA. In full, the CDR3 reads CASRRTGSYNYAEQFF.

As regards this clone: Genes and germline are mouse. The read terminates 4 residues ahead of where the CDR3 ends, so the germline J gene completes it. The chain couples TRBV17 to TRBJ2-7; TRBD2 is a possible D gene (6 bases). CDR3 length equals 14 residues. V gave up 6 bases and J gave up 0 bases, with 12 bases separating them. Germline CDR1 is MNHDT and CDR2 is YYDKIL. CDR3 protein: CASRGDSSSYEQYF. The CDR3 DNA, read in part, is TGTGCTAGCAGGGGGGACTCCAGCTCCTAT.

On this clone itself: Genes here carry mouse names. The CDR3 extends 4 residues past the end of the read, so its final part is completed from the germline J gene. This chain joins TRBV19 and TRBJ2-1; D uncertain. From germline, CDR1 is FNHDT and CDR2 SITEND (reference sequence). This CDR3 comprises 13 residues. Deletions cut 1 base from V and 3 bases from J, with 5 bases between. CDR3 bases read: TGTGCCAGCAGTATACAGATCTATGCT. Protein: CASSIQIYA. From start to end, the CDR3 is CASSIQIYAEQFF. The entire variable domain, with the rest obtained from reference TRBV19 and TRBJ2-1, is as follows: GGIITQTPKFLIGQEGQKLTLKCQQNFNHDTMYWYRQDSGKGLRLIYYSITENDLQKGDLSEGYDASREKKSSFSLTVTSAQKNEMAVFLCASSIQIYAEQFFGPGTRLTVL.

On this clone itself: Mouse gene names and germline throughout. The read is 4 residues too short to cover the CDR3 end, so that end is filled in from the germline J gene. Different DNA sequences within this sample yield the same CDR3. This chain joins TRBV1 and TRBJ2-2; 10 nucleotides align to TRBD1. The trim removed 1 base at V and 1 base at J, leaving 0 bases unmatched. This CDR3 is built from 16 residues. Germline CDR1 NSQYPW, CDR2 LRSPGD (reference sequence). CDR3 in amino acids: CTCSAGDRGNTGQLYF. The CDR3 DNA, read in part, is TGCACCTGCAGTGCAGGGGACAGGGGAAACACCGGG.

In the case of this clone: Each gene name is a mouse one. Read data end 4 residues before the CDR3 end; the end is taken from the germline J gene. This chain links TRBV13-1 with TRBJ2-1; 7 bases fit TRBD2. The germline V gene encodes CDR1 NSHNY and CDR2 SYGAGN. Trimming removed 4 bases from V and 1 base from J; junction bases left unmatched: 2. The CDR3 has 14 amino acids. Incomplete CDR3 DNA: TGTGCCAGCAGTACACTGGGGAACTATGCT. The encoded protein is CASSTLGNYA. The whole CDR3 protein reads CASSTLGNYAEQFF.

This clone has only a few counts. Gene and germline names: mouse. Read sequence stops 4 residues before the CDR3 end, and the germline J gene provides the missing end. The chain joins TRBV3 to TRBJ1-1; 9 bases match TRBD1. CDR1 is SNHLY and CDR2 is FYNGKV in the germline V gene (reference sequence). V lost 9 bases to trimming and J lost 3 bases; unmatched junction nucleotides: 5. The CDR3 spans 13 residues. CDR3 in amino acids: CARPGQGDTEVFF. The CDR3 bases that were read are TGTGCCAGACCGGGACAGGGTGACACA.

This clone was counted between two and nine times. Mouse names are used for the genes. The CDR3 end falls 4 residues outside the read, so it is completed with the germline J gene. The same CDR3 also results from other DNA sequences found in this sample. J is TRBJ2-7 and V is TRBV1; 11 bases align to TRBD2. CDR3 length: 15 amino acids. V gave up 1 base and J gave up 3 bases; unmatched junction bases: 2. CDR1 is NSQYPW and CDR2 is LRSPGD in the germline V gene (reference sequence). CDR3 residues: CTCSAAGTGGYEQYF. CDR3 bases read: TGCACCTGCAGTGCAGCAGGGACTGGGGGCTAT.

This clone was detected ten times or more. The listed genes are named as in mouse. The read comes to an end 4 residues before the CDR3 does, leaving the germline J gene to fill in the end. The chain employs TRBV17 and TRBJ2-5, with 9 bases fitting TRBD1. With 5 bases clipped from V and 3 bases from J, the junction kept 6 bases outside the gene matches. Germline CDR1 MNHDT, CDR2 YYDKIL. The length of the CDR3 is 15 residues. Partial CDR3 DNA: TGTGCTAGCAGTCCTCCGGGACAGGGACAAGAC. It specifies CASSPPGQGQD. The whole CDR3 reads CASSPPGQGQDTQYF.

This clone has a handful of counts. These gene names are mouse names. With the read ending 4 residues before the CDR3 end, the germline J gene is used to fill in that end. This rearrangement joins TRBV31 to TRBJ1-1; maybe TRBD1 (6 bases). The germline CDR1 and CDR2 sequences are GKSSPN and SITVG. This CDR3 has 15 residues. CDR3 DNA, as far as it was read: TGTGCCTGGAGTCCCTCGACTGGGGGGGCGCGA. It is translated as CAWSPSTGGAR. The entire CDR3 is CAWSPSTGGAREVFF.

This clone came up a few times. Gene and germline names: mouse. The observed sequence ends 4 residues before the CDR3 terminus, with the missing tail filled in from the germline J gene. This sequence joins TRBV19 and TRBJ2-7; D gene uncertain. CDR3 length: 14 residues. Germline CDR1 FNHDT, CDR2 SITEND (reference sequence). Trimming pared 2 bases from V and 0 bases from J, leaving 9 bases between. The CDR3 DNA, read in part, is TGTGCCAGCAGTATTCTACTTAGCTCCTAT. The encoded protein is CASSILLSSY. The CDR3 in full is CASSILLSSYEQYF.

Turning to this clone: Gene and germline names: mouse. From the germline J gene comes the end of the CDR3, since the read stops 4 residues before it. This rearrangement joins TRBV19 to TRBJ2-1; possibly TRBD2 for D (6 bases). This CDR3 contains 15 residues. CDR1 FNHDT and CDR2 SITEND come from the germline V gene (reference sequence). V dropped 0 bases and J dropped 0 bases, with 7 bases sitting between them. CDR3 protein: CASSIVGVNYAEQFF. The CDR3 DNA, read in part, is TGTGCCAGCAGTATAGTGGGGGTTAACTATGCT. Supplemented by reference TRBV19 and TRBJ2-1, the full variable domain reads GGIITQTPKFLIGQEGQKLTLKCQQNFNHDTMYWYRQDSGKGLRLIYYSITENDLQKGDLSEGYDASREKKSSFSLTVTSAQKNEMAVFLCASSIVGVNYAEQFFGPGTRLTVL.

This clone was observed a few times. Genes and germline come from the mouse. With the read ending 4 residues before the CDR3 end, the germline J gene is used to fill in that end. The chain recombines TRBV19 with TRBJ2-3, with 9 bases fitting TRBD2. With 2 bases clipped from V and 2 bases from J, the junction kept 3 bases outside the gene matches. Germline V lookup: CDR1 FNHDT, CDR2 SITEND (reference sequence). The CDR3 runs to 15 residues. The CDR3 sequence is CASSIWGGNAETLYF. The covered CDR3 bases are TGTGCCAGCAGTATCTGGGGGGGGAATGCAGAA.